This TCR beta chain emerged from a study of T cell repertoires in cytomegalovirus infection. Whole-study findings and limits: Summed frequency of shared TCR beta families picked out CMV carriers who also had the relevant HLA.

This clonotype was counted ten times or more. What it binds is not known. CDR3 size: 12 residues. The germline gives CDR1 SEHNR, CDR2 FQNEAQ (reference sequence). The germline V and J ends were trimmed by 5 bases and 10 bases, with 12 bases remaining between them. TCRdb called the reads again in MiXCR, with one record for every CDR3 protein. This sample has about 150,000 distinct CDR3 sequences, with around 32% found just once. The sequence was obtained from a human donor in good health (CMV status not recorded). Some clones in this sample may be carry-over from other donors' samples. The sequencing used CD8+ T cells from cultured PBMCs, collected from culture after CMV antigen stimulation. The genes are TRBV7-9 and TRBJ2-1; D perhaps matches TRBD2 (6 bases). This CDR3 is CASSLGTQEQFF. Here the CDR3 DNA reads TGTGCCAGCAGCCTCGGGACTCAGGAGCAGTTCTTC.